The rows below give T cell receptor beta chains drawn from one sample of a study of lymphopenia after photon versus proton radiotherapy. Using immunoSEQ multiplex PCR, the repertoire was profiled, and TCRdb retains in-frame clones only, with some absent. Of about 83,000 clones in the sample, around 83% were seen once. The sample here was peripheral blood, taken from a patient treated with proton-based radiotherapy. These receptors all stem from a man between 60 and 75 years old with pancreatic cancer. CDR3s include the opening cysteine and the closing phenylalanine or tryptophan. The order of the fields is J gene, clone size, V gene, D gene, CDR3 DNA, CDR3 protein. D genes are given only for firm matches. Clone size, where shown, is once, few, many, or a class for clones that have expanded.

TRBJ2-7 . TRBV6-1 . TGTGCCAGCAGTGTCCCTAGCAGCTACGAGCAGTACTTC CASSVPSSYEQYF
TRBJ2-7 . TRBV28 . TGTGCCAGCAGCCGCGGGGGCACCTACGAGCAGTACTTC CASSRGGTYEQYF
TRBJ2-2 . TRBV11-1 TRBD1 TGTGCCAGCAGCCTTGGACAGGGGCCCACCGGGGAGCTGTTTTTT CASSLGQGPTGELFF
TRBJ2-2 . TRBV4-3 . TGCGCCAGCAGCCTCTGGGGCCACGGGGAGCTGTTTTTT CASSLWGHGELFF
TRBJ2-1 few TRBV25-1 TRBD2 TGTGCCAGCAGTGATCGGACTAGCAGCCCTTCGAATGAGCAGTTCTTC CASSDRTSSPSNEQFF
TRBJ2-3 . TRBV7-9 . TGTGCCAGCAGCCGTAGTACCCGCACAGATACGCAGTATTTT CASSRSTRTDTQYF
TRBJ2-1 . TRBV7-9 . TGTGCCAGCAGCTCCGCTTTCCCTCCCAATGAGCAGTTCTTC CASSSAFPPNEQFF
TRBJ2-1 . TRBV15 . TGTGCCACCAGCAGAAGAGGGACTTGGTCTGACAATGAGCAGTTCTTC CATSRRGTWSDNEQFF
TRBJ2-7 . TRBV7-2 . TGTGCCAGCAGCTTAGTGCACACCTCCTACGAGCAGTACTTC CASSLVHTSYEQYF
TRBJ1-2 . TRBV29-1 . TGCAGCGCCGTGGGCGGACCCTATGGCTACACCTTC CSAVGGPYGYTF
TRBJ2-7 . TRBV6-5 TRBD2 TGTGCCAGCAGAGGGACTAGCGAGAGCTTCTACGAGCAGTACTTC CASRGTSESFYEQYF
TRBJ1-4 . TRBV29-1 TRBD1 TGCAGCGTTGCCCGGGACAGTAATGAAAAACTGTTTTTT CSVARDSNEKLFF
TRBJ2-7 . TRBV5-1 TRBD2 TGCGCCAGCACCATAGCGGGAGGGCCCGACGAGCAGTACTTC CASTIAGGPDEQYF
TRBJ2-7 . TRBV9 TRBD2 TGTGCCAGCAGCACTCAGCGGGAGTCCCCCTCGGGCGAGCAGTACTTC CASSTQRESPSGEQYF
TRBJ2-5 once TRBV21-1 . TGTGCCAGCAGCAAAGTAGAGGGGCTCCGGGGCCAAGAGACCCAGTACTTC CASSKVEGLRGQETQYF
TRBJ2-1 . TRBV19 . TGTGCCACCACTGGGGCAGGGGCATTACAAAATGAGCAGTTCTTC CATTGAGALQNEQFF
TRBJ2-3 . TRBV13 TRBD2 TGTGCCAGCAGCTTGTGGGGAGGGAAAACAGATACGCAGTATTTT CASSLWGGKTDTQYF
TRBJ2-6 once TRBV18 . TGTGCCAGCTCACCATTACCGGGAACCGGGGCCAACGTCCTGACTTTC CASSPLPGTGANVLTF
TRBJ2-7 . TRBV19 TRBD1 TGTGCCAGTTCTATAGGGACAGGGCCCTACGAGCAGTACTTC CASSIGTGPYEQYF
TRBJ2-2 . TRBV28 . TGTGCCAGCAGTTCGTACTTTAGCGGCACCGGGGAGCTGTTTTTT CASSSYFSGTGELFF
TRBJ2-7 . TRBV13 TRBD2 TGTGCCAGCACCGGAACTAGCGGGAGACGATACGAGCAGTACTTC CASTGTSGRRYEQYF
TRBJ2-3 . TRBV6-1 . TGTGCCAGCACTAAATTGGGTGCCACAGATACGCAGTATTTT CASTKLGATDTQYF
TRBJ1-1 . TRBV6-5 TRBD1 TGTGCCAGCAGCCTAAACAGGGGGCGGACTGAAGCTTTCTTT CASSLNRGRTEAFF
TRBJ2-7 . TRBV15 TRBD2 TGTGCCACCAGCCGGGGCACTAGCGGATACGAGCAGTACTTC CATSRGTSGYEQYF
TRBJ2-7 . TRBV19 . TGTGCCAGTAGTATCGGCGGGTCTGAGCAGTACTTC CASSIGGSEQYF
TRBJ1-3 . TRBV7-9 . TGTGCCAGCAGCTCCTGGGACGTGGGCACCATATATTTT CASSSWDVGTIYF
TRBJ1-2 . TRBV6-1 . TGTGCCAGCAGTGAAGCATTCGGTATCGGCTACACCTTC CASSEAFGIGYTF
TRBJ1-5 . TRBV9 . TGTGCCAGCAGCGTAGATGGGACGTCAGTACGGCCCCAGCATTTT CASSVDGTSVRPQHF
TRBJ2-1 . TRBV11-2 . TGTGCCAGCAGCTTAGTTTCCCTTTACAATGAGCAGTTCTTC CASSLVSLYNEQFF
TRBJ1-1 . TRBV5-1 . TGCGCCAGCAGCTTAGGCCTGAACACTGAAGCTTTCTTT CASSLGLNTEAFF
TRBJ1-5 . TRBV28 TRBD1 TGTGCCAGCAGCTCGGTGAGACAGGGGGCGATTCATCAGCCCCAGCATTTT CASSSVRQGAIHQPQHF
TRBJ2-3 . TRBV7-3 TRBD2 TGTGCCAGCAGCTCGGGACTAGCAGGGTCAGATACGCAGTATTTT CASSSGLAGSDTQYF
TRBJ1-4 once TRBV28 TRBD1 TGTGCCAGCAGTTTACCAGGACAGGGGGCAACTAATGAAAAACTGTTTTTT CASSLPGQGATNEKLFF
TRBJ2-3 . TRBV6-6 TRBD2 TGTGCCAGCAGTTACTCGTCTAGCGGGAGTGGTACGCAGTATTTT CASSYSSSGSGTQYF
TRBJ1-1 . TRBV27 TRBD1 TGTGCCAGCAGTTTATCGCCAGGGGGCCTCACTGAAGCTTTCTTT CASSLSPGGLTEAFF
TRBJ1-5 . TRBV4-1 . TGCGCCAGCAGCCACCCCGCTGGCCCCCGGAGCAATCAGCCCCAGCATTTT CASSHPAGPRSNQPQHF
TRBJ2-5 once TRBV7-9 . TGTGCCAGCAGCTTAGAGGGACGGACCCAGTACTTC CASSLEGRTQYF